This TCR beta chain was recovered during a study of blood T cell repertoires in COVID-19. Study information: In each case, the material was cDNA or gDNA derived from T cells, B-cell-depleted T cells, or PBMCs.

V was cut by 0 bases and J by 3 bases, with 9 bases left in between. Germline CDR1 reads SGHRS; CDR2 reads YFSETQ. This CDR3 comprises 15 residues. The repertoire was sequenced with immunoSEQ multiplex PCR; TCRdb's copy has only in-frame clones and lacks some. This table holds hundreds of thousands of clones, about 88% found once. The TCR comes from a woman in her 50s who had recovered from COVID-19. The specimen sequenced was PBMCs or T cells enriched from blood (not recorded which). The chain uses TRBV5-1 and TRBJ1-4; D remains ambiguous. The CDR3: CASSLGAASNEKLFF. The CDR3 coding sequence is TGCGCCAGCAGCTTGGGGGCAGCTTCTAATGAAAAACTGTTTTTT.